One sample yielded the 13 T cell receptor beta chains listed below, sequenced in a study of blood T cells in healthy people across ages. Then a second PCR, running roughly 7 to 11 cycles, was carried out with a sample-barcoded 5' primer and a J-beta primer mix. TCRdb reprocessed the 5' RACE reads with MiXCR, giving one entry per CDR3 protein. Of approximately 670,000 distinct CDR3 sequences detected, roughly 43% appear once; the ten largest clones hold 25% to 35%. Sequencing was performed on blood. The receptors originated from a man older than 75 in good health.

This clonotype showed up just a few times. This chain connects TRBV24-1 to TRBJ2-3; the match to TRBD2 covers 13 bases. Germline lookup yields CDR1 KGHDR and CDR2 SFDVKD. The CDR3 covers 13 residues. V trimming: 10 bases; J trimming: 5 bases; junction bases outside the gene matches: 2. CDR3 residues: CATRTSGRDTQYF. CDR3 nucleotides: TGTGCCACGAGGACTAGCGGGAGAGATACGCAGTATTTT.

This clonotype was counted only a few times. The rearrangement links TRBV27 to TRBJ2-2; D may be TRBD2 (6 bases). Germline-derived CDR1 and CDR2 are MNHEY and SMNVEV (reference sequence). The CDR3 has 16 amino acids. V was cut by 6 bases and J by 7 bases, with 21 bases left in between. CDR3 sequence (DNA): TGTGCCAGCAGCCGACTAGTAGCCGGGGGATTCGGGGAGCTGTTTTTT. Translation: CASSRLVAGGFGELFF.

This clonotype was seen a few times. The chain carries TRBV7-9 and TRBJ2-5; 8 bases agree with TRBD1. V lost 1 base, J lost 5 bases, and 6 bases stayed unmatched. CDR1 and CDR2 (germline): SEHNR, FQNEAQ (reference sequence). The CDR3 extends over 15 amino acids. The CDR3 sequence: CASSLVPGGSETQYF. The CDR3 DNA is TGTGCCAGCAGCTTAGTCCCAGGGGGCTCTGAGACCCAGTACTTC.

This chain links TRBV5-1 with TRBJ2-1; D is possibly TRBD1 or TRBD2 (5 bases each). V was pared by 5 bases and J by 13 bases, with 19 bases between. The CDR3 contains 13 residues. Germline-derived CDR1 and CDR2 are SGHRS and YFSETQ. As DNA, the CDR3 is TGCGCCAGCAGACTTAGGACCGAGGGGACCCAGTTCTTC. Translated, it gives CASRLRTEGTQFF.

In this sample, this clonotype turned up a few times. The chain couples TRBV12-5 to TRBJ2-6; D is ambiguous. V was trimmed by 4 bases and J by 0 bases, leaving 16 bases between them. The CDR3 length is 18 residues. CDR1 and CDR2 (germline): LGHNT, FRNRAP. CDR3 bases: TGTGCTAGTGGTTCCCCTACATCTACAGCCTCTGGGGCCAACGTCCTGACTTTC. Protein product: CASGSPTSTASGANVLTF.

The chain combines TRBV29-1 with TRBJ1-1; D unresolved. Germline assignment: CDR1 SQVTM and CDR2 ANQGSEA. This CDR3 is 10 amino acids long. Deletions cut 7 bases from V and 4 bases from J, with 7 bases between. The CDR3 is CSAEVTEAFF. The CDR3 DNA is TGCAGCGCCGAAGTCACTGAAGCTTTCTTT. Full variable domain (missing parts from reference TRBV29-1 and TRBJ1-1): SAVISQKPSRDICQRGTSLTIQCQVDSQVTMMFWYRQQPGQSLTLIATANQGSEATYESGFVIDKFPISRPNLTFSTLTVSNMSPEDSSIYLCSAEVTEAFFGQGTRLTVV.

The chain links TRBV4-3 to TRBJ2-7, with D hard to call. This CDR3 contains 15 residues. V was trimmed by 0 bases and J by 3 bases, leaving 12 bases between them. Looked up from germline, CDR1 is LGHNA and CDR2 is YSLEER. The CDR3 nucleotides are TGCGCCAGCAGCCAAGATTCCACAGTGGGCTACGAGCAGTACTTC. This encodes CASSQDSTVGYEQYF.

In its sample, this clonotype was seen many times. The chain has TRBV6-1 and TRBJ2-1; the D gene is possibly TRBD2 (5 bases). The CDR3 totals 14 residues. Germline CDR1 reads MNHNS; CDR2 reads SASEGT. Deletions cut 0 bases from V and 2 bases from J, with 5 bases between. This chain's CDR3 is CASSEARAYNEQFF. The CDR3 bases are TGTGCCAGCAGTGAAGCGCGGGCCTACAATGAGCAGTTCTTC.

This clonotype was seen only once. The chain employs TRBV12-3 or TRBV12-4 and TRBJ2-7; D is undetermined. V was cut by 7 bases and J by 3 bases, with 16 bases left in between. This CDR3 has 14 amino acids. The CDR3 is CASTRPGNYYEQYF. The CDR3 DNA follows: TGTGCCAGCACCCGACCAGGAAATTACTACGAGCAGTACTTC.

The J gene is TRBJ2-3, the V gene TRBV20-1; tentatively, D is TRBD1 (6 bases). The CDR3 runs 13 residues. V was clipped by 5 bases and J by 2 bases, with 11 bases between them. Germline lookup yields CDR1 DFQATT and CDR2 SNEGSKA (reference sequence). The CDR3 nucleotides are TGCAGTGCTCGTACAGGGCTCACAGATACGCAGTATTTT. It translates to CSARTGLTDTQYF.

This clonotype came up a few times. The chain has TRBV4-2 and TRBJ2-1; TRBD2 matches 9 bases. Germline V lookup: CDR1 LGHNA, CDR2 YNFKEQ. The V and J ends lost 4 bases and 3 bases, in that order; junction bases with no gene match: 4. The CDR3 spans 15 residues. CDR3 in DNA: TGTGCCAGCAGCCGGGAAGCGGGGGGCTACAATGAGCAGTTCTTC. As protein: CASSREAGGYNEQFF.

This clonotype has ten or more counts. This chain links TRBV6-2 or TRBV6-3 with TRBJ2-1, with a weak D call TRBD2 (7 bases). V was clipped by 0 bases and J by 8 bases, with 17 bases between them. Per germline, CDR1 MNHEY and CDR2 SVGEGT. This CDR3 is built from 16 residues. CDR3 region: CASSYSGWGGSDEQFF. CDR3 DNA: TGTGCCAGCAGTTACTCGGGGTGGGGGGGCTCCGATGAGCAGTTCTTC.

Concerning this clonotype itself: Germline is not matched at one junction end, which may reflect a read error. This sequence joins TRBV4-2 and TRBJ2-3; D is ambiguous. The CDR3 is 14 amino acids. Germline V gene data show CDR1 as LGHNA and CDR2 as YNFKEQ. In nucleotides, the CDR3 is TGTGCCAGCAGCCAAGCCAACCCCACAGATACGCTGTATTTT. This encodes CASSQANPTDTLYF.